The source of this T cell receptor beta chain is a study of T cells after yellow fever vaccination. Study-level results: There was a possibility that FACS-sorted repertoires contained abundant clonotypes contaminating from the bulk population. After the booster, roughly 96% of CD4 and about nine tenths of CD8 primary-response clones were re-detected.

In its sample, this clonotype was seen many times. The antigen is not known. Universal primer sites and UMIs were introduced during 5'RACE template-switching synthesis of TCR cDNA. TCRdb fed the 5' RACE reads into MiXCR, producing one record per CDR3 protein. The sample shows some 110,000 distinct CDR3 sequences, about 7.8% of them seen only once. Germline V CDR1 and CDR2: SGHAT, FQNNGV. The CDR3 spans 16 residues. Trimming removed 0 bases from V and 5 bases from J, with 16 bases in between. This receptor was obtained from a man aged 18-30 years who received the YFV17D yellow fever vaccine. The chain uses TRBV11-2 and TRBJ2-5; D is perhaps TRBD1 or TRBD2 (5 bases each). Sequences were derived from CD4+ T cells sorted from PBMCs, sampled 45 days after the first yellow fever vaccination. Here the CDR3 DNA reads TGTGCCAGCAGCTTAGATCCGGCTAGCTGGGGGGAGACCCAGTACTTC. This translates into CASSLDPASWGETQYF.